The 2 T cell receptor beta chains reported below all come from one sample, sequenced in a study of T cell changes during pregnancy in multiple sclerosis. The repertoire was sequenced with immunoSEQ multiplex PCR; TCRdb's copy has only in-frame clones and lacks some. The data contain tens of thousands of clones, about 87% of them seen just once; the ten biggest clones take up approximately 1%. Here the sequenced sample was CD4+ T cells from peripheral blood mononuclear cells, taken in the second trimester of pregnancy. Source of these receptors: a female donor with multiple sclerosis, enrolled in a pregnancy study.

The V gene is TRBV27, the J gene TRBJ1-1, with D tentatively TRBD1 (5 bases). Germline V gene sequence: CDR1 MNHEY, CDR2 SMNVEV (reference sequence). The V and J ends lost 4 bases and 1 base respectively, with 7 bases between them. CDR3 length equals 13 residues. This CDR3 reads CASSYRTNTEAFF. Here the CDR3 DNA reads TGTGCCAGCAGTTACAGGACGAACACTGAAGCTTTCTTT.

The gene calls are TRBV9 and TRBJ2-7, with TRBD1 as a possible D gene (6 bases). CDR1 and CDR2 from the germline V gene are SGDLS and YYNGEE. The CDR3 consists of 14 residues. The V and J ends lost 1 base and 5 bases respectively, with 13 bases between them. The CDR3 protein is CASSVSGANHEQYF. CDR3 DNA sequence: TGTGCCAGCAGCGTATCAGGGGCAAACCACGAGCAGTACTTC. The whole variable domain, remainder taken from reference TRBV9 and TRBJ2-7, is DSGVTQTPKHLITATGQRVTLRCSPRSGDLSVYWYQQSLDQGLQFLIQYYNGEERAKGNILERFSAQQFPDLHSELNLSSLELGDSALYFCASSVSGANHEQYFGPGTRLTVT.